Each of the 3 T cell receptor beta chains below was sequenced from the same sample in a study of CD8+CD57+ T cells in acquired aplastic anemia. An expansion of CD8+CD57+ cells by flow cytometry had been shown in patients chosen for sequencing. TCR beta VDJ and CDR3 were profiled, and genomic DNA was the template. TCRdb re-derived calls from the reads in MiXCR, one entry per CDR3 protein. The sample comprises about 160,000 distinct CDR3 sequences, less than 60% of which are singletons, and 2.5% to 3% rests with the top ten. Sequencing input: sorted CD4+, CD8+, or CD8+CD57+ T cells (not recorded which) from PBMCs. The source of these receptors is a human donor with aplastic anemia.

This clonotype has ten or more counts. V and J are TRBV6-1 and TRBJ1-5; D is unclear. The V end lost 7 bases, the J end lost 0 bases, and 16 bases lay between the germline ends. The germline CDR1 and CDR2 sequences are MNHNS and SASEGT. This CDR3 is built from 16 residues. CDR3 coding DNA: TGTGCCAGCACCACGGCCGGTAGCGGTAGCAATCAGCCCCAGCATTTT. Its translation is CASTTAGSGSNQPQHF.

This clonotype occurred a few times. This rearrangement joins TRBV30 to TRBJ1-5; D ambiguous. The CDR3 extends over 13 amino acids. V lost 1 base to trimming and J lost 7 bases, with 11 bases between them. Germline V gene sequence: CDR1 GTSNPN, CDR2 SVGIG (reference sequence). CDR3 loop: CAWSDALVQPQHF. The CDR3 region has the DNA TGTGCCTGGAGTGATGCCCTAGTCCAGCCCCAGCATTTT.

The chain recombines TRBV29-1 with TRBJ2-5; TRBD1 matches 9 bases. The CDR3 length is 12 residues. Germline loops: CDR1 SQVTM, CDR2 ANQGSEA. The V gene end was trimmed by 6 bases and the J gene end by 8 bases; junction bases not matched to a gene: 7. DNA for the CDR3: TGCAGCGTGGGGGGGACAGGGATTACCCAGTACTTC. Translation: CSVGGTGITQYF.